What follows describes a single T cell receptor (beta chain). Its antigen is currently unknown. A J-beta primer mix and a sample-barcoded 5' primer were used in a second PCR of roughly 6 to 11 cycles. TCRdb ran MiXCR on the 5' RACE reads and lists one entry per CDR3 protein. The sample lists about 1.4 million distinct CDR3 sequences, approximately 59% occurring once. The CDR3 length is 14 residues. The germline V gene encodes CDR1 SGHAT and CDR2 FQNNGV. V lost 4 bases to trimming and J lost 7 bases; unmatched junction nucleotides: 8. This entry is derived from a study of blood T cells in healthy people across ages. Study conclusions and caveats: Across samples, TCR beta diversity tracked strongly with naive T cell percentage.

The V and J genes are TRBV11-2 and TRBJ1-2, with TRBD1 identical over 8 bases. The sample was blood. This TCR derives from a man in his late teens or twenties in good health. For the CDR3, the DNA is TGTGCCAGCAGCTCACCCGGGACAGGAGCTGGCTACACCTTC. Protein: CASSSPGTGAGYTF.